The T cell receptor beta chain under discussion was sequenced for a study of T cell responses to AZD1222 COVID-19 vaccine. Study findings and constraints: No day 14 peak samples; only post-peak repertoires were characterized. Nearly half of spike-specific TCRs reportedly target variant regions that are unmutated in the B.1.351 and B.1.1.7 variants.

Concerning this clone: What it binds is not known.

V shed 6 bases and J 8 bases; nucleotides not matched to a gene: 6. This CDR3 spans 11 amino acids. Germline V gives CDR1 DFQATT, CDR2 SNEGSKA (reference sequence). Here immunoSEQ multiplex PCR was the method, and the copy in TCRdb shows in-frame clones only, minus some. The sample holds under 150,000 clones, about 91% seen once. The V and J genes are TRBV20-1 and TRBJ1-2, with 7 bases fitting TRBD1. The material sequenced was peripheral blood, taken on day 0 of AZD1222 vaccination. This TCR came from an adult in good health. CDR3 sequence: CSALDRPGYTF. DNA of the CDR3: TGCAGTGCCCTGGACAGGCCCGGCTACACCTTC.